A selection of T cell receptor beta chains follows, all from one sample in a study of metastatic and nonmetastatic thyroid tumors. MiXCR reprocessed the PCR reads for TCRdb. The sample records fewer than 20,000 clones, 30% to 35% being singletons. The sequenced material came from tumor tissue. These receptors all stem from a male donor with papillary thyroid cancer or a benign thyroid nodule (not recorded which). Some clones in this sample may be carry-over from other donors' samples. Each CDR3 is given with its conserved first and last residue. The order of the fields is clone size, V gene, D gene, J gene, CDR3 DNA, CDR3 protein. The D gene is left open where the match is weak. Expanded clones get a size class; other rows say once, few or many, or leave the size out.

>many|TRBV10-3|TRBD1|TRBJ1-1
TGTGCCATCAGTGCGGCACAGGGGGATCGAGACACTGAAGCTTTCTTT
CAISAAQGDRDTEAFF
>many|TRBV19|TRBD2|TRBJ2-1
TGTGCCAGTAGTATCGGAGGGAGGGCCTCCTACAATGAGCAGTTCTTC
CASSIGGRASYNEQFF
>once|TRBV9|TRBD2|TRBJ2-5
TGTGCCATCAGCGGAGATAGCGGGATGGAAGAGACCCATTACTTC
CAISGDSGMEETHYF
>few|TRBV6-4|TRBD2|TRBJ2-1
TGTGCCAGCAGTAACCCTCCGGGCAGCGGGAGCAACTACAATGAGCAGTTCTTC
CASSNPPGSGSNYNEQFF
>NA|TRBV5-1|NA|TRBJ1-4
TGCGCCAGCAGCTTGAAGCCGGGTGAAAAACTGTTTTTT
CASSLKPGEKLFF
>NA|TRBV28|TRBD1|TRBJ2-7
TGTGCCAGCAGCTCGGGACAGGGGGACGAGCAGTACTTC
CASSSGQGDEQYF
>few|TRBV3-1|NA|TRBJ1-4
TGTGCCAGCTCCCGGCTCGGGAGCATTAATGAAAAACTGTTTTTT
CASSRLGSINEKLFF
>NA|TRBV5-1|NA|TRBJ1-2
TGCGCCAGCAGCTTGCCAGGGGTACATGGCTACAACTTC
CASSLPGVHGYNF
>few|TRBV2|NA|TRBJ1-2
TGTGCCAGCAGTGTGCAGTGGGCGCGTGGCTACACCTTC
CASSVQWARGYTF
>few|TRBV10-3|NA|TRBJ1-4
TGTGCCATCAGCGAAGCCGGGCACGAGGGAGAAAAACTGTTTTTT
CAISEAGHEGEKLFF
>NA|TRBV27|TRBD2|TRBJ2-7
TGTGCCAGCAGTTTCAGACTAGCGGGAGGCGAGCAGTACTTC
CASSFRLAGGEQYF
>NA|TRBV11-3|NA|TRBJ1-6
TGTGCCAGCAGCTTCCGACAGAGTAATTCACCCCTCCACTTT
CASSFRQSNSPLHF
>NA|TRBV30|NA|TRBJ1-2
TGTGCCTGGAGTGTAATAGGATACTTTGGGGACTATGGCTACACCTTC
CAWSVIGYFGDYGYTF
>NA|TRBV7-8|NA|TRBJ2-7
TGTGCCAGCAGCTCAAGATATGGGACTTTTGAGACCTTCGAGCATTACTTC
CASSSRYGTFETFEHYF
>few|TRBV11-2|TRBD2|TRBJ2-7
TGTGCCAGCAGCAAAGAGGGACTAGCCTACGAGCAGTACTTC
CASSKEGLAYEQYF
>many|TRBV2|NA|TRBJ2-7
TGTGCCAGCAGTGAGAAAGCCTACGAGCAGTACTTC
CASSEKAYEQYF
>few|TRBV11-2|TRBD1|TRBJ2-3
TGTGCCAGCAGCTCAGAGGGACAGGGGGCAACTAGCACAGATACGCAGTATTTT
CASSSEGQGATSTDTQYF
>NA|TRBV11-2|NA|TRBJ2-7
TGTGCCAGCACCGAGGTGGGATCTGGCGAGCAGTACTTC
CASTEVGSGEQYF
>many|TRBV7-2|NA|TRBJ2-6
TGTGCCAGCAGCTCCAGACGGGGGGCCAACGTCCTGACTTTC
CASSSRRGANVLTF
>few|TRBV7-3|TRBD2|TRBJ2-3
TGTGCCAGCAGCTTCCCAGCGGGAGGGGGAAAGGATACGCAGTATTTT
CASSFPAGGGKDTQYF
>many|TRBV30|TRBD2|TRBJ2-3
TGTGCCTGGAGGGGACTAGCGGCGACAGATACGCAGTATTTT
CAWRGLAATDTQYF
>few|TRBV12-3/TRBV12-4|NA|TRBJ2-2
TGTGCCAGCAGGGGCGGGTACACCGGTGAGCTGGTTTTT
CASRGGYTGELVF
>many|TRBV7-3|NA|TRBJ2-3
TGTGCCAGCAGCGGAACAGGGAGTAACACAGATACGCAGTATTTT
CASSGTGSNTDTQYF
>medium-sized|TRBV28|NA|TRBJ2-7
TGTGCCAGCAGTCCCGCTGACCGGGACTCCTACGAGCAGTACTTC
CASSPADRDSYEQYF
>many|TRBV18|NA|TRBJ1-6
TGTGCCAGCTCGCCGACGGATTATAATTCACCCCTCCACTTT
CASSPTDYNSPLHF
>NA|TRBV6-1|NA|TRBJ2-7
TGTGCCACCTCGGACTTCTTTAGTGACGACGAGCAGTACTTC
CATSDFFSDDEQYF
>NA|TRBV6-2/TRBV6-3|NA|TRBJ2-5
TGTGCCAGCATGGACCTAAAAGAGACCCAGTACTTC
CASMDLKETQYF
>many|TRBV20-1|NA|TRBJ1-6
TGCAGTTCCGGGGGGGGCCAACGGAATTCACCCCTCCACTTT
CSSGGGQRNSPLHF
>many|TRBV5-4|TRBD2|TRBJ2-3
TGTGCCAGCAGCCCGACTAGCGGGAGAACAGATACGCAGTATTTT
CASSPTSGRTDTQYF
>NA|TRBV5-4|TRBD2|TRBJ2-3
TGTGCCAGCAGCTTTTTCGGGGGGAGGGCAGATACGCAGTATTTT
CASSFFGGRADTQYF
>NA|TRBV15|TRBD2|TRBJ2-3
TGTGCCACCAGCAGAGAAAGACTAGCGTCCACAGATACGCCGTATTTT
CATSRERLASTDTPYF
>many|TRBV6-1|NA|TRBJ1-4
TGTGCCAGCAGGTTGGGGAGGACTAATGAAAAACTGTTTTTT
CASRLGRTNEKLFF
>medium-sized|TRBV9|TRBD1|TRBJ1-1
TGTGCCAGCAGCTCGGGACAGGGGATGGGATCGAACACTGAAGCTTTCTTT
CASSSGQGMGSNTEAFF
>NA|TRBV7-2|NA|TRBJ2-2
TGTGCCAGCAGCATACCGGGACGTACGAACACCGGGGAGCTGTTTTTT
CASSIPGRTNTGELFF
>many|TRBV5-6|NA|TRBJ2-7
TGTGCCAGCAGTCGGCGCGGGCCCTACGAGCAGTACTTC
CASSRRGPYEQYF
>many|TRBV15|NA|TRBJ2-5
TGTGCCACCAGCAGAGGAAGCCAGGTGCAAGAGACCCAGTACTTC
CATSRGSQVQETQYF
>once|TRBV20-1|NA|TRBJ2-2
TGCAGTGCTATGAGCGGGGGGGAGCTGTTTTTT
CSAMSGGELFF
>NA|TRBV3-1|NA|TRBJ1-1
TGTGCCAGCAGCCAAGTTCGGGTAGTCCGGGGCCGGACTGAAGCTTTCTTT
CASSQVRVVRGRTEAFF
>many|TRBV20-1|TRBD2|TRBJ2-7
TGCAGTGCTTGGGAACCGGGACTAGCGGGAGAGGGGGGGGTCTACGAGCAGTACTTC
CSAWEPGLAGEGGVYEQYF
>once|TRBV5-1|NA|TRBJ2-7
TGCGCCAGCAGCTTGGAGGGGGTTTACGAGCAGTACTTC
CASSLEGVYEQYF
>many|TRBV27|TRBD1|TRBJ1-4
TGTGCCAGCAGTCCGGGACAGGGGACTGAAAAACTGTTTTTT
CASSPGQGTEKLFF
>few|TRBV19|NA|TRBJ2-1
TGTGCCAGTAGTATTCGCAGCTGGATCTCGAATGAGCAGTTCTTC
CASSIRSWISNEQFF
>few|TRBV6-5|TRBD2|TRBJ2-1
TGTGCCAGCAGTTCCTATAGGACTAGCGGGAATGAGCAGTTCTTC
CASSSYRTSGNEQFF
>medium-sized|TRBV9|TRBD1|TRBJ1-3
TGTGCCAGCAGCGCCTCAGCCGGGACAGGGGGAACGAACACCATATATTTT
CASSASAGTGGTNTIYF
>many|TRBV5-1|NA|TRBJ2-1
TGCGCCAGCAGCTCAGACAACGCTCGGGCGCAGTTCTTC
CASSSDNARAQFF
>NA|TRBV5-1|NA|TRBJ1-1
TGCGCCAGCAGCCCGCTTGGCCGCCCTACGGCGAACACTGAAGCTTTCTTT
CASSPLGRPTANTEAFF
>many|TRBV19|NA|TRBJ2-6
TGTGCCAGTAGTGGCCGGGACGGTAGCTCTGGGGCCAACGTCCTGACTTTC
CASSGRDGSSGANVLTF
>NA|TRBV2|NA|TRBJ1-1
TGTGCCAGCAGTGAAGGGGGGTGTGGGAAGCAGGGCCTGAGAGCTTTCTTT
CASSEGGCGKQGLRAFF
>NA|TRBV30|NA|TRBJ1-1
TGTGCCTGGAGTCTCGGGGAAACTGAAGCTTTCTTT
CAWSLGETEAFF
>many|TRBV20-1|NA|TRBJ1-1
TGCAGTGCTAGAGAAGGGAGCACTGAAGCTTTCTTT
CSAREGSTEAFF
>medium-sized|TRBV11-3|NA|TRBJ2-2
TGTGCCAGCAACCACCGGGCACTAGTAGGGGGGGGAAACACCGGGGAGCTGTTTTTT
CASNHRALVGGGNTGELFF
>few|TRBV6-1|TRBD1|TRBJ1-5
TGTGCCAGCAGTAGGACAGGGGTCGGGCAGCCCCATCATTTT
CASSRTGVGQPHHF
>NA|TRBV19|NA|TRBJ1-2
TGTGCCAGTAGTATGGACGGCTACTATGGCTACACCTTC
CASSMDGYYGYTF
>NA|TRBV30|TRBD2|TRBJ2-2
TGTGCCTGGAGTATTCCCTCCGGGACTAGTGGGAGGGTGGGGACCGTGGAGCTGTTTTTT
CAWSIPSGTSGRVGTVELFF